These 17 T cell receptor beta chains came from one sample sequenced in a study of blood T cell repertoires in COVID-19. The assay was immunoSEQ multiplex PCR, and TCRdb's table has in-frame clones only and misses some. The repertoire holds more than 95,000 clones, about 74% seen once, with about 6% in the top ten. Material: peripheral blood. Every receptor here comes from an elderly man with COVID-19, enrolled during active disease.

For the CDR3, the DNA is TGTGCCAGCAGCCAAGATTACGCTAGCGGGCGGAAAGGGGATGAGCAGTTCTTC. Translated: CASSQDYASGRKGDEQFF. The V call is TRBV4-2, the J call TRBJ2-1; 8 bases are shared with TRBD2. V shed 0 bases, J shed 8 bases, and the junction held 15 bases outside the gene matches. CDR3 length: 18 amino acids. Germline CDR1 reads LGHNA; CDR2 reads YNFKEQ.

The chain recombines TRBV28 with TRBJ2-7, with 10 bases aligning to TRBD2. The CDR3 extends over 17 amino acids. Germline loops: CDR1 MDHEN, CDR2 SYDVKM. Trimming cost V 3 bases and J 0 bases; bases outside gene matches: 8. Here the CDR3 reads CASSFDLAGGPSYEQYF. The DNA for the CDR3 is TGTGCCAGCAGTTTCGATTTAGCGGGAGGACCCTCCTACGAGCAGTACTTC.

This clone was detected a few times. This rearrangement joins TRBV5-6 to TRBJ2-7; D uncertain. From germline, CDR1 is SGHDT and CDR2 YYEEEE. There are 12 residues in the CDR3. The V end was cut by 4 bases, the J end by 3 bases, with 8 bases between. For the CDR3, the DNA is TGTGCCAGCAGCCTAACTGTCTACGAGCAGTACTTC. It yields the protein CASSLTVYEQYF.

The chain is built from TRBV29-1 and TRBJ2-3, with 10 bases fitting TRBD2. Germline V lookup: CDR1 SQVTM, CDR2 ANQGSEA. With 5 bases clipped from V and 2 bases from J, the junction kept 4 bases outside the gene matches. The length of the CDR3 is 14 residues. The CDR3 DNA reads as TGCAGCGTTCTAGCGGGAGAATACACAGATACGCAGTATTTT. Encoded protein: CSVLAGEYTDTQYF.

The chain uses TRBV6-5 and TRBJ1-4; possibly TRBD1 for D (5 bases). Germline values: CDR1 MNHEY, CDR2 SVGAGI. The CDR3 length is 15 residues. V was clipped by 6 bases and J by 2 bases, with 13 bases between them. The CDR3 reads CASRRAGNTNEKLFF. The CDR3 DNA reads as TGTGCCAGCAGACGGGCAGGGAACACTAATGAAAAACTGTTTTTT.

J is TRBJ1-2 and V is TRBV3-1 (or the pseudogene TRBV3-2); D is ambiguous. The CDR3 sequence is 13 residues long. Germline assignment: CDR1 LGHDT and CDR2 YNNKEL (reference sequence). V lost 5 bases and J 4 bases, leaving 11 bases between the germline ends. The DNA of the CDR3 is TGTGCCAGCAGCGCCTCGGAGGGCTATGGCTACACCTTC. Translation gives CASSASEGYGYTF.

This clone was seen a handful of times. V gene TRBV2 combines with J gene TRBJ2-5, with D maybe TRBD1 (6 bases). Trimming removed 6 bases at V and 0 bases at J, with 11 bases between. Germline CDR1 reads SNHLY; CDR2 reads FYNNEI. The CDR3 extends over 14 amino acids. The CDR3 DNA is TGTGCCAGCAGGGACAGTAGGTACCAAGAGACCCAGTACTTC. Translated, it gives CASRDSRYQETQYF.

The chain joins TRBV6-2 or TRBV6-3 to TRBJ2-7; D is perhaps TRBD2 (6 bases). Germline lookup yields CDR1 MNHEY and CDR2 SVGEGT. The CDR3 consists of 17 residues. V was shortened by 2 bases and J by 4 bases, with 21 bases between the two germline ends. The CDR3 protein is CASSYPTSPKAIYEQYF. CDR3 DNA: TGTGCCAGCAGTTACCCGACTAGTCCAAAGGCAATTTACGAGCAGTACTTC.

This clone was observed once. V usage is TRBV28 and J usage is TRBJ2-7; 11 positions agree with TRBD2. This CDR3 has 16 amino acids. With 2 bases clipped from V and 2 bases from J, the junction kept 5 bases outside the gene matches. Germline CDR1 reads MDHEN; CDR2 reads SYDVKM. CDR3 DNA: TGTGCCAGCAGTTTAGGGACTAGCGGTTTTGCCTACGAGCAGTACTTC. Encoded protein: CASSLGTSGFAYEQYF.

This chain uses TRBV20-1 with TRBJ1-1; possible D gene TRBD1, 6 bases. The V end lost 6 bases, the J end lost 8 bases, and 13 bases lay between the germline ends. The germline CDR1 and CDR2 sequences are DFQATT and SNEGSKA (reference sequence). The CDR3 runs 11 residues. CDR3 sequence reads: CSAPQGWEAFF. The CDR3 DNA reads TGCAGTGCGCCGCAGGGGTGGGAAGCTTTCTTT.

This clone was seen a handful of times. The chain joins TRBV28 to TRBJ2-7; a possible D gene is TRBD1 (5 bases). The V end lost 7 bases, the J end lost 5 bases, and 15 bases lay between the germline ends. CDR3 length: 13 amino acids. The V gene's germline CDR1 is MDHEN and CDR2 SYDVKM. The CDR3 DNA is TGTGCCAGCAAGCGCTTCGACAGCCACGAGCAGTACTTC. Translated, it gives CASKRFDSHEQYF.

This rearrangement joins TRBV5-1 to TRBJ2-7; 7 bases fit TRBD2. Germline CDR1 is SGHRS and CDR2 is YFSETQ. This CDR3 region has 14 residues. V lost 6 bases to trimming and J lost 2 bases; unmatched junction nucleotides: 8. This CDR3 reads CASTDSSGAYEQYF. DNA of the CDR3: TGCGCCAGCACCGATTCTAGCGGTGCCTACGAGCAGTACTTC.

The J gene is TRBJ2-1, the V gene TRBV24-1, with 14 bases matching TRBD2. Losses at the gene ends were 4 bases for V and 8 bases for J; bases not matched to a gene: 6. Germline V gene data show CDR1 as KGHDR and CDR2 as SFDVKD. The CDR3 spans 16 residues. CDR3 residues: CATSDPGLAGGDEQFF. CDR3 bases: TGTGCCACCAGTGACCCCGGACTAGCGGGAGGAGATGAGCAGTTCTTC.

J is TRBJ2-5 and V is TRBV28, with 8 positions matching TRBD1. Germline V gene lookup returns CDR1 MDHEN and CDR2 SYDVKM. The CDR3 consists of 14 residues. V dropped 10 bases and J dropped 5; count of bases not matched to a gene: 12. CDR3: CATLPQGAGETQYF. CDR3 DNA: TGTGCCACCCTACCCCAGGGGGCCGGGGAGACCCAGTACTTC.

The chain couples TRBV28 to TRBJ1-2; TRBD1 aligns across 8 bases. The CDR3 runs 15 residues. Trimming cost V 5 bases and J 4 bases; bases outside gene matches: 9. In germline, CDR1 is MDHEN, CDR2 SYDVKM. CDR3 residues: CASSTIGQGFYGYTF. In DNA, the CDR3 is TGTGCCAGCAGTACTATTGGACAGGGTTTCTATGGCTACACCTTC.

The J gene is TRBJ2-1, the V gene TRBV5-1; possibly TRBD1 for D (5 bases). CDR3 length: 16 amino acids. Deletions cut 0 bases from V and 6 bases from J, with 16 bases between. Germline V gives CDR1 SGHRS, CDR2 YFSETQ. CDR3 sequence (DNA): TGCGCCAGCAGCTTGGACCTCAGGGTTTCAGCCAATGAGCAGTTCTTC. Protein product: CASSLDLRVSANEQFF.

CDR3 DNA sequence: TGCAGCGTTAGTCAGAACCAAGGGGGCTATGGCTACACCTTC. Protein sequence: CSVSQNQGGYGYTF. The genes are TRBV29-1 and TRBJ1-2; possibly TRBD1 for D (6 bases). The germline V gene has CDR1 SQVTM and CDR2 ANQGSEA. V was clipped by 5 bases and J by 4 bases, with 17 bases between them. This CDR3 region has 14 residues.